These 17 T cell receptor beta chains came from one sample sequenced in a study of response to subunit inactivated influenza vaccine. Using its own MiXCR run on the RT-PCR reads, TCRdb lists one record per CDR3 protein. Here the sample spans 750,000 to 850,000 distinct CDR3 sequences, about 18% being singletons. Sample: PBMCs from blood, taken 5 days after vaccination. The receptors were sampled from a man in his fifties who received an inactivated influenza vaccine.

The V and J genes are TRBV2 and TRBJ2-3; no clear D. V lost 1 base to trimming and J lost 0 bases, with 11 bases between them. The length of the CDR3 is 16 residues. CDR1 and CDR2 (germline): SNHLY, FYNNEI. The CDR3: CASSEGWTDSTDTQYF. CDR3 in DNA: TGTGCCAGCAGTGAAGGGTGGACGGATAGCACAGATACGCAGTATTTT.

The rearrangement uses TRBV4-3 and TRBJ2-2; 8 bases align to TRBD2. After removal of 0 bases from V and 7 bases from J, the junction contained 4 bases not matched to a gene. This CDR3 has 15 residues. CDR1 and CDR2 (germline): LGHNA, YSLEER. This chain's CDR3 is CASSQDGLASGELFF. The CDR3 DNA follows: TGCGCCAGCAGCCAAGACGGACTAGCCAGCGGGGAGCTGTTTTTT.

The chain is built from TRBV20-1 and TRBJ2-3; D might be TRBD2 (7 bases). CDR3 length: 15 amino acids. V shed 3 bases and J shed 4 bases, with 17 bases lying between them. The V gene's germline CDR1 is DFQATT and CDR2 SNEGSKA (reference sequence). CDR3 loop: CSASNPGGGSDTQYF. As DNA, the CDR3 is TGCAGTGCTAGCAACCCGGGGGGCGGATCAGATACGCAGTATTTT.

The rearrangement uses TRBV20-1 and TRBJ2-1, with 7 bases that match TRBD2. The V segment lost 6 bases and the J segment 9 bases; nucleotides outside the gene matches: 23. Germline CDR1 and CDR2: DFQATT and SNEGSKA (reference sequence). The CDR3 is 17 residues long. CDR3 DNA: TGCAGTGCCTCAATCTATCACCGAGGGAGGGCCGCCGGTGAGCAGTTCTTC. It is translated as CSASIYHRGRAAGEQFF.

This clonotype occurred many times. V gene TRBV12-3 or TRBV12-4 combines with J gene TRBJ1-1; D might be TRBD1 (6 bases). V dropped 5 bases and J dropped 2 bases, with 12 bases sitting between them. The CDR3 contains 14 residues. The CDR3 loop is CASSPRQENTEAFF. CDR3 DNA: TGTGCCAGCAGTCCGCGACAGGAAAACACTGAAGCTTTCTTT.

The chain combines TRBV10-3 with TRBJ2-3; 9 nucleotides agree with TRBD2. The CDR3 runs 14 residues. V lost 6 bases and J lost 4; bases outside the gene matches: 5. The germline gives CDR1 ENHRY, CDR2 SYGVKD. The DNA of the CDR3 is TGTGCCATCAGGCGGGAGGGCCAGGCAGATACGCAGTATTTT. This sequence encodes CAIRREGQADTQYF.

In its sample, this clonotype was seen a few times. This rearrangement joins TRBV27 to TRBJ1-2; D uncertain. The CDR3 consists of 14 residues. The V end was cut by 0 bases, the J end by 4 bases, with 9 bases between. Germline loops: CDR1 MNHEY, CDR2 SMNVEV (reference sequence). In DNA, the CDR3 is TGTGCCAGCAGTTTATCGGTAAATCTCTATGGCTACACCTTC. It is translated as CASSLSVNLYGYTF.

This clonotype was counted only a few times. V is TRBV10-2 and J is TRBJ1-1; D call uncertain. Trimming left V 3 bases short and J 3 bases short, with 14 bases between. The CDR3 runs 15 residues. Germline lookup yields CDR1 WSHSY and CDR2 SAAADI. The CDR3 DNA is TGCGCCAGCAGTGACCCGATGGTCGAGGACACTGAAGCTTTCTTT. Translated, it gives CASSDPMVEDTEAFF.

This clonotype was counted between two and nine times. The chain joins TRBV11-1 to TRBJ2-2; 12 bases agree with TRBD2. Per the germline V gene, CDR1 is SGHAT and CDR2 is FQDESV (reference sequence). The V segment lost 5 bases and the J segment 4 bases; nucleotides outside the gene matches: 5. The CDR3 sequence is 16 residues long. CDR3: CASSKGTSGFTGELFF. The CDR3 DNA follows: TGTGCCAGCAGCAAAGGGACTAGCGGGTTCACCGGGGAGCTGTTTTTT.

The chain employs TRBV30 and TRBJ2-3; D call uncertain. V lost 1 base, J lost 3 bases, and 8 bases lay in between. Germline V gene sequence: CDR1 GTSNPN, CDR2 SVGIG (reference sequence). CDR3 size: 13 residues. CDR3 coding DNA: TGTGCCTGGAGTGCGAAGGGTACAGATACGCAGTATTTT. Translated, it gives CAWSAKGTDTQYF.

The CDR3 nucleotides read TGTGCCATCACCTCCCACCTAGCGGGGGGGAACACCGGGGAGCTGTTTTTT. Protein sequence: CAITSHLAGGNTGELFF. The chain links TRBV10-3 to TRBJ2-2; 11 bases agree with TRBD2. This CDR3 is built from 17 residues. The germline gives CDR1 ENHRY, CDR2 SYGVKD. V trimming: 7 bases; J trimming: 1 base; junction bases outside the gene matches: 8.

The chain uses TRBV28 and TRBJ1-6; D gene ambiguous. Looked up from germline, CDR1 is MDHEN and CDR2 is SYDVKM. The V gene lost 3 bases and the J gene lost 6 bases, with 12 bases spanning the gap. This CDR3 spans 15 amino acids. In DNA, the CDR3 is TGTGCCAGCAGTTTCCAGGCTGCCTCTAATTCACCCCTCCACTTT. This codes for CASSFQAASNSPLHF.

This clonotype was picked up a small number of times. The chain recombines TRBV6-2 or TRBV6-3 with TRBJ1-6; D is unclear. The V end lost 2 bases, the J end lost 8 bases, and 19 bases lay between the germline ends. CDR1 and CDR2 (germline): MNHEY, SVGEGT. This CDR3 spans 17 amino acids. CDR3 DNA sequence: TGTGCCAGCAGTTACGTCGCGATCAGGTCTGCATATTCACCCCTCCACTTT. It encodes CASSYVAIRSAYSPLHF.

This clonotype was recorded at least ten times. The genes are TRBV3-1 and TRBJ2-7; D is unresolved. The CDR3 has 12 residues. V was cut by 3 bases and J by 0 bases, with 3 bases left in between. Germline values: CDR1 LGHDT, CDR2 YNNKEL (reference sequence). The DNA of the CDR3 is TGTGCCAGCAGCCAGGTCTCCTACGAGCAGTACTTC. Translated: CASSQVSYEQYF.

The chain is built from TRBV30 and TRBJ2-3; 7 bases map to TRBD1. CDR1 and CDR2 (germline): GTSNPN, SVGIG (reference sequence). The CDR3 contains 15 residues. The trim removed 0 bases at V and 3 bases at J, leaving 6 bases unmatched. The CDR3 DNA sequence: TGTGCCTGGAGTGTAGAGGGCAGGGGGACAGATACGCAGTATTTT. This codes for CAWSVEGRGTDTQYF.

The genes are TRBV20-1 and TRBJ2-1; D tentatively reads TRBD1 or TRBD2 (5 bases each). CDR1 is DFQATT and CDR2 is SNEGSKA in the germline V gene (reference sequence). The CDR3 is made up of 16 amino acids. V lost 0 bases and J 0 bases, leaving 12 bases between the germline ends. CDR3 protein: CSARDRWGSSYNEQFF. In DNA form, the CDR3 reads TGCAGTGCTAGAGATAGGTGGGGGAGCTCCTACAATGAGCAGTTCTTC.

This clonotype was seen a handful of times. The J gene is TRBJ2-2, the V gene TRBV3-1, with a possible D match to TRBD2 (6 bases). V shed 3 bases and J shed 3 bases, with 11 bases lying between them. Per germline, CDR1 LGHDT and CDR2 YNNKEL (reference sequence). This CDR3 is built from 15 residues. The CDR3 DNA reads as TGTGCCAGCAGCCATCGGGGCGGGGACACCGGGGAGCTGTTTTTT. This codes for CASSHRGGDTGELFF.